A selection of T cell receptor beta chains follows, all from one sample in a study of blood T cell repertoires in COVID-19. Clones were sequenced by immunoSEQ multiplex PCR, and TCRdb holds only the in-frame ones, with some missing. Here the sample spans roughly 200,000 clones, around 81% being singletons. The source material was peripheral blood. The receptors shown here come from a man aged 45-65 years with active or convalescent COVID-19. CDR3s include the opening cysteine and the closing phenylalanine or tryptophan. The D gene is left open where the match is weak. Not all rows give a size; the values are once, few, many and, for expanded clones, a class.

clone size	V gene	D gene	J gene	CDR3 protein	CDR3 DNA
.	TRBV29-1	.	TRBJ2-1	CSVVFGGGASEFF	.
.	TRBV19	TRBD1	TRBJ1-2	CASSSRDSRPIYTF	TGTGCCAGTAGTTCACGGGACAGTAGGCCAATCTACACCTTC
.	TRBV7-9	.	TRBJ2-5	CASSLFTSRYQETQYF	TGTGCCAGCAGCTTATTCACTAGCCGATACCAAGAGACCCAGTACTTC
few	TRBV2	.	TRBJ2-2	CASSEVVGELFF	TGTGCCAGCAGTGAAGTAGTTGGGGAGCTGTTTTTT
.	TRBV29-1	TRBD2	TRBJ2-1	CSVTVRGLGGNEQFF	TGCAGCGTGACCGTGCGGGGACTAGGAGGGAATGAGCAGTTCTTC
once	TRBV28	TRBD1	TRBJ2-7	CASSDRVTGQYF	TGTGCCAGTAGCGACAGGGTCACGGGGCAGTACTTC
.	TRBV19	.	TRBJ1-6	CASSSQGSPLHF	TGTGCCAGTAGTTCACAGGGTTCACCCCTCCACTTT
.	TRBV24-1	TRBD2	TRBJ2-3	CATGVAGTTDTQYF	TGTGCCACCGGGGTAGCGGGGACCACAGATACGCAGTATTTT
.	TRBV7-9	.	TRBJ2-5	CVSSLVAPQETQYF	TGTGTCAGCAGCTTAGTGGCTCCCCAAGAGACCCAGTACTTC
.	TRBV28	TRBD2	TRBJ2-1	CASRAGGSYNEQFF	TGTGCCAGCAGAGCGGGGGGGAGCTACAATGAGCAGTTCTTC
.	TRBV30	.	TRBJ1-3	CARTGSGNTIYF	TGTGCCAGGACCGGCTCTGGAAACACCATATATTTT
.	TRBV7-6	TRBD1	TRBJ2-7	CASSLDRSYEQYF	TGTGCCAGCAGCTTGGACAGGTCCTACGAGCAGTACTTC
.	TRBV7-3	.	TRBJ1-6	CASSMGGAPLHF	TGTGCCAGCAGCATGGGAGGAGCACCCCTCCACTTT
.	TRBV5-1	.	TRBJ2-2	CASSLDQPGSGELFF	TGCGCCAGCAGCTTGGACCAGCCGGGAAGCGGGGAGCTGTTTTTT
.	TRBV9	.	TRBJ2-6	CASSVEVAGANVLTF	TGTGCCAGCAGCGTAGAAGTAGCTGGGGCCAACGTCCTGACTTTC
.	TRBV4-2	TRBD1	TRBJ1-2	CASSQDRGANYGYTF	TGTGCCAGCAGCCAGGACAGGGGGGCTAACTATGGCTACACCTTC
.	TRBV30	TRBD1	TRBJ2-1	CALGQGLGEQFF	TGTGCCTTGGGACAGGGGTTGGGTGAGCAGTTCTTC
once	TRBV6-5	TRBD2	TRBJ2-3	CASSGLAGGSDTQYF	TGTGCCAGCTCCGGACTAGCGGGGGGTTCAGATACGCAGTATTTT
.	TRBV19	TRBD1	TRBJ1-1	CASSGTVDTEAFF	TGTGCCAGTAGTGGGACAGTCGACACTGAAGCTTTCTTT
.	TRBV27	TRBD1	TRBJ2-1	CASSLKGAPGNEQFF	TGTGCCAGCAGTTTGAAGGGGGCACCGGGGAATGAGCAGTTCTTC
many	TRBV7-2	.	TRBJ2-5	CASSLVSRGGETQYF	TGTGCCAGCAGCTTAGTGTCCCGAGGGGGAGAGACCCAGTACTTC
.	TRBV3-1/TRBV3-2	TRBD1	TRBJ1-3	CASSQMTGSSGNTIYF	TGTGCCAGCAGCCAAATGACAGGGTCCTCTGGAAACACCATATATTTT
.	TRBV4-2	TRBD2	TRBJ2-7	CASSQDHGLAGGTYEQYF	TGTGCCAGCAGCCAGGATCACGGGCTAGCGGGGGGGACCTACGAGCAGTACTTC
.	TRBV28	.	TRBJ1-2	CASSLVGGANYGYTF	TGTGCCAGCAGTTTAGTGGGGGGGGCTAACTATGGCTACACCTTC
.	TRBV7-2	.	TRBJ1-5	CASSLGRVPGNQPQHF	TGTGCCAGCAGCTTAGGAAGAGTCCCGGGCAATCAGCCCCAGCATTTT
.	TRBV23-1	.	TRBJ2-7	CASSQSLAFYEQYF	TGCGCCAGCAGTCAATCGTTGGCCTTCTACGAGCAGTACTTC
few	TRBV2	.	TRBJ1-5	CASSEDSSNQPQHF	TGTGCCAGCAGTGAAGACAGTTCCAATCAGCCCCAGCATTTT
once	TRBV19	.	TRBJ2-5	CASSEGRGQETQYF	TGTGCCAGTAGTGAAGGCAGGGGTCAAGAGACCCAGTACTTC
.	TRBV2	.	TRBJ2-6	CASSSDQTGANVLTF	TGTGCCAGCAGTTCTGATCAGACTGGGGCCAACGTCCTGACTTTC
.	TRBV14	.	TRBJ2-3	CASSPTRTGTDTQYF	TGTGCCAGCAGCCCGACACGGACGGGGACAGATACGCAGTATTTT
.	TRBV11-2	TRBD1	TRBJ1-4	CASSRSGTANEKLFF	TGTGCCAGCAGCCGGTCCGGGACAGCTAATGAAAAACTGTTTTTT
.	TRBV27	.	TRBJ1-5	CASSTRETGAWVTQHF	TGTGCCAGCAGTACCCGGGAAACGGGAGCATGGGTGACCCAGCATTTT
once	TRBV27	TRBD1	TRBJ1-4	CASSLGQGGEKLFF	TGTGCCAGCAGTTTAGGACAGGGTGGTGAAAAACTGTTTTTT
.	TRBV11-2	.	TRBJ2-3	CASSLGASYYTDTQYF	TGTGCCAGCAGCTTAGGAGCGTCTTACTACACAGATACGCAGTATTTT
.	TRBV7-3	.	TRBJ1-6	CASSVNSNSPLHF	TGTGCCAGCAGCGTAAACAGCAATTCACCCCTCCACTTT
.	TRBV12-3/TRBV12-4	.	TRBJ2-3	CASSLAGQDTQYF	TGTGCCAGCAGTTTAGCTGGACAAGATACGCAGTATTTT
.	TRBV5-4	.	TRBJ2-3	CASSTGPDTQYF	TGTGCCAGCAGCACAGGACCAGATACGCAGTATTTT
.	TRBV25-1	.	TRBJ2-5	CASSELGGGNIRETQYF	TGTGCCAGCAGTGAATTAGGAGGGGGCAACATTCGGGAGACCCAGTACTTC
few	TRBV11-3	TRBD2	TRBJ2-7	CASSLALAGGPYEQYF	TGTGCCAGCAGCTTAGCGCTAGCGGGGGGGCCGTACGAGCAGTACTTC
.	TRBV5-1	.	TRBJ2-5	CASSIPPRGPQETQYF	TGCGCCAGCAGCATACCGCCTAGGGGTCCCCAAGAGACCCAGTACTTC
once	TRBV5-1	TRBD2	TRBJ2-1	CASRLAGGRYNEQFF	TGCGCCAGCAGGCTAGCGGGGGGCCGATACAATGAGCAGTTCTTC
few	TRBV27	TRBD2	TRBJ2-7	CASSSSGGLYEQYF	TGTGCCAGCAGCTCTAGCGGGGGGCTCTACGAGCAGTACTTC
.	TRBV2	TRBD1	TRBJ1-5	CASSEFVGTVVWSNQPQHF	TGTGCCAGCAGTGAATTTGTCGGGACAGTCGTCTGGAGCAATCAGCCCCAGCATTTT
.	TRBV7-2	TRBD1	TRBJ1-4	CASSPSTGGRSEKLFF	TGTGCCAGCAGCCCCAGTACAGGGGGCCGGAGTGAAAAACTGTTTTTT
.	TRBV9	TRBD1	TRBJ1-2	CASKGQGYYGYTF	TGTGCCAGCAAAGGACAGGGCTACTATGGCTACACCTTC
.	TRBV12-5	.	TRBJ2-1	CASGLVSSRYNEQFF	TGTGCTAGTGGTTTGGTTTCGAGCCGCTACAATGAGCAGTTCTTC
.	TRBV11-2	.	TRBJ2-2	CASSLGLEGTGELFF	TGTGCCAGCAGCTTAGGTCTAGAAGGAACCGGGGAGCTGTTTTTT
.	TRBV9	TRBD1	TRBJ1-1	CASSVGWGQTTEAFF	TGTGCCAGCAGCGTAGGGTGGGGACAGACTACTGAAGCTTTCTTT
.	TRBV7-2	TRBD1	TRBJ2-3	CASSPRTGGVGDTQYF	TGTGCCAGCAGCCCAAGGACAGGGGGTGTCGGAGATACGCAGTATTTT
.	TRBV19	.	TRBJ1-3	CASSRDLGQSSGNTIYF	TGTGCCAGTAGTAGGGACCTCGGACAGAGCTCTGGAAACACCATATATTTT